One and the same sample provided the 5 T cell receptor beta chains below, sequenced in a study of OX40 agonist ivuxolimab in advanced cancers. Here immunoSEQ multiplex PCR was the method, and the copy in TCRdb shows in-frame clones only, minus some. The table records tens of thousands of clones, around 84% of them present only once. This specimen consisted of CD4+ or CD8+ T cells sorted from blood, obtained in a trial of the OX40 agonist ivuxolimab. These receptors all come from an adult with an advanced solid tumor such as melanoma, head and neck, liver or kidney cancer.

This sequence joins TRBV27 and TRBJ2-5, with 7 positions matching TRBD2. Germline V gene data show CDR1 as MNHEY and CDR2 as SMNVEV (reference sequence). The CDR3 loop spans 13 amino acids. Germline trimming cut 5 bases from V and 7 bases from J; bases unmatched to any gene: 7. The CDR3 DNA reads TGTGCCAGCAGTCCAGGGACTACTAGGACCCAGTACTTC. This sequence encodes CASSPGTTRTQYF.

The CDR3 spells CASMDRSYEQYF. Written as DNA, the CDR3 is TGTGCCAGCATGGACAGGTCCTACGAGCAGTACTTC. The V gene is TRBV6-1, the J gene TRBJ2-7; 7 nucleotides match TRBD1. The junction had 1 base not matched to a gene; V was cut back by 7 bases and J by 1 base. The length of the CDR3 is 12 residues. Germline-derived CDR1 and CDR2 are MNHNS and SASEGT.

Worth noting for this clone: At one boundary the junction diverges from the germline segment, which might be a read error. The same CDR3 also results from other DNA sequences found in this sample. This chain joins TRBV16 and TRBJ2-2; D may be TRBD2 (5 bases). CDR3 length equals 15 residues. Per the germline V gene, CDR1 is KGHSY and CDR2 is FQNENV. CDR3 nucleotides: TGTGCCAGCAGCCAAACCCGACTCGACACCGGGGAGCTGTTTTTC. Translation gives CASSQTRLDTGELFF.

The V call is TRBV11-2, the J call TRBJ1-3; perhaps TRBD1 as D (5 bases). From germline, CDR1 is SGHAT and CDR2 FQNNGV. V gave up 6 bases and J gave up 6 bases, with 21 bases separating them. The length of the CDR3 is 16 residues. The DNA for the CDR3 is TGTGCCAGCAGTCTAAGAGGGTTGGCAGGGTCAAACACCATATATTTT. Its protein is CASSLRGLAGSNTIYF. Full variable domain (remainder filled in from reference TRBV11-2 and TRBJ1-3): EAGVAQSPRYKIIEKRQSVAFWCNPISGHATLYWYQQILGQGPKLLIQFQNNGVVDDSQLPKDRFSAERLKGVDSTLKIQPAKLEDSAVYLCASSLRGLAGSNTIYFGEGSWLTVV.

The genes are TRBV27 and TRBJ2-1; D unresolved. CDR1 is MNHEY and CDR2 is SMNVEV in the germline V gene (reference sequence). The CDR3 has 12 amino acids. V was pared by 6 bases and J by 8 bases, with 11 bases between. The chain's CDR3 is CASRQTQDEQFF. The CDR3 DNA is TGTGCCAGCAGACAGACCCAGGATGAGCAGTTCTTC.